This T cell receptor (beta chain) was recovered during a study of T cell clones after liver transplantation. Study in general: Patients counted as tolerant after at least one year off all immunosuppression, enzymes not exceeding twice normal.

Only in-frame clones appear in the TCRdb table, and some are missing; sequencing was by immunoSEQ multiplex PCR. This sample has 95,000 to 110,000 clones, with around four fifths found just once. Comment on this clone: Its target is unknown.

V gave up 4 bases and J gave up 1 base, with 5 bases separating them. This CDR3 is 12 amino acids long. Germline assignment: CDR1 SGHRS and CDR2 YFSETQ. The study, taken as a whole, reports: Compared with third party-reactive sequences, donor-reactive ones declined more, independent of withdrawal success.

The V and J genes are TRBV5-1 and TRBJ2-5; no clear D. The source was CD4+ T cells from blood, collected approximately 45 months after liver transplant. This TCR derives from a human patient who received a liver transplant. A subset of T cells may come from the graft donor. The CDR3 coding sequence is TGCGCCAGCAGCAGCCCCCAAGAGACCCAGTACTTC. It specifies CASSSPQETQYF.